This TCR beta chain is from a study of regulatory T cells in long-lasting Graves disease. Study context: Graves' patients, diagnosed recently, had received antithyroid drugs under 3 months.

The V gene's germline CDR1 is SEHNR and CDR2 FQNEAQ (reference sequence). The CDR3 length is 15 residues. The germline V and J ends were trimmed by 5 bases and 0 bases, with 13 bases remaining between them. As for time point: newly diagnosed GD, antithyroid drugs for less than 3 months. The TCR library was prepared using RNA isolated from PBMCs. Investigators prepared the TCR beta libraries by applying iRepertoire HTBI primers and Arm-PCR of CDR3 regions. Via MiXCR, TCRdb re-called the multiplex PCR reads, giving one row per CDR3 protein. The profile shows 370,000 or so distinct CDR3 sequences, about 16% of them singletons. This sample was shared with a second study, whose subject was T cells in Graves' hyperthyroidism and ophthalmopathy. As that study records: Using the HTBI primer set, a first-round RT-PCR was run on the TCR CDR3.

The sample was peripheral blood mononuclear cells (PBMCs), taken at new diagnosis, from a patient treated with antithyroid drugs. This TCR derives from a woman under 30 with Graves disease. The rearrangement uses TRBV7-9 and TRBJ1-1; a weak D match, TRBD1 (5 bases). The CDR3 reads CASSIYRSLNTEAFF. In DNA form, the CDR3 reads TGTGCCAGCAGCATTTACAGGTCCCTGAACACTGAAGCTTTCTTT. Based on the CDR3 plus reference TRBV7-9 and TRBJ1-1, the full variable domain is DTGVSQNPRHKITKRGQNVTFRCDPISEHNRLYWYRQTLGQGPEFLTYFQNEAQLEKSRLLSDRFSAERPKGSFSTLEIQRTEQGDSAMYLCASSIYRSLNTEAFFGQGTRLTVV.